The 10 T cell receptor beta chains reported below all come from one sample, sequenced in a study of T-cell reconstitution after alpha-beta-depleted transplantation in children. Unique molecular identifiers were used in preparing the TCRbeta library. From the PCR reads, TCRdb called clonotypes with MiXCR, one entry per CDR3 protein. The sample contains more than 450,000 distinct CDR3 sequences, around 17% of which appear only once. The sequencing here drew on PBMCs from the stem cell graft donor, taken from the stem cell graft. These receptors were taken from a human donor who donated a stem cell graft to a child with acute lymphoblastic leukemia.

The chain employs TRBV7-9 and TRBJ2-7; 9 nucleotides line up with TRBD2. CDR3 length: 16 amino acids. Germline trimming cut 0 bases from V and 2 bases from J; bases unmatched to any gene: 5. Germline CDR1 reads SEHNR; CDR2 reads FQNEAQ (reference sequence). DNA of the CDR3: TGTGCCAGCAGCTTAGCACCTAGCGGGGAAACCTACGAGCAGTACTTC. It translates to CASSLAPSGETYEQYF.

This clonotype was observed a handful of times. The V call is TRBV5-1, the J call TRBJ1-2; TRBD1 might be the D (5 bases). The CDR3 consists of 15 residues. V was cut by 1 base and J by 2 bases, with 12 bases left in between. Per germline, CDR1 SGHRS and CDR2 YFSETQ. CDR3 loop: CASSLTGFGNYGYTF. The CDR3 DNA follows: TGCGCCAGCAGCTTGACAGGTTTTGGGAACTATGGCTACACCTTC.

The CDR3 spells CASSSVSRTGFSYEQYF. In nucleotides, the CDR3 is TGTGCCAGCAGTTCAGTCTCCCGGACAGGGTTTTCCTACGAGCAGTACTTC. The chain couples TRBV6-5 to TRBJ2-7; TRBD1 matches at 8 bases. Germline CDR1 is MNHEY and CDR2 is SVGAGI. Losses at the gene ends were 4 bases for V and 1 base for J; bases not matched to a gene: 12. The length of the CDR3 is 17 residues.

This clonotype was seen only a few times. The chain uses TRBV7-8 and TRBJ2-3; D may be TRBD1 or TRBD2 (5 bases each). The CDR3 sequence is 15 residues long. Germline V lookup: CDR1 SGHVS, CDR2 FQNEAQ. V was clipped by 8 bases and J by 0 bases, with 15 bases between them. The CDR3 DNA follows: TGTGCCAGCGCATCCGGGACCGTTAGCACAGATACGCAGTATTTT. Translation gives CASASGTVSTDTQYF.

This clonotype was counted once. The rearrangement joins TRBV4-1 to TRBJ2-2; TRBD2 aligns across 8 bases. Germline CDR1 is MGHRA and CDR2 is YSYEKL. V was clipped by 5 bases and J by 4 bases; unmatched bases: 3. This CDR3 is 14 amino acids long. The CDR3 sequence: CASSGTSITGELFF. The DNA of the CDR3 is TGCGCCAGCAGCGGGACTAGTATCACCGGGGAGCTGTTTTTT.

CDR3 amino acids: CASSIGTGTEAFF. The CDR3 DNA reads as TGTGCCAGTAGTATCGGGACGGGCACTGAAGCTTTCTTT. This chain uses TRBV19 with TRBJ1-1, with D perhaps matching TRBD1 (5 bases). CDR3 length equals 13 residues. The V end was cut by 3 bases, the J end by 4 bases, with 9 bases between. CDR1 and CDR2 (germline): LNHDA, SQIVND (reference sequence).

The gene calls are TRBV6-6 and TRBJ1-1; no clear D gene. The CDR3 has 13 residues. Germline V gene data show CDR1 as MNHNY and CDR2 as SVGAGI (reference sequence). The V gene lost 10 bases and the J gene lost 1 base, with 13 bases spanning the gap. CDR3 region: CATHDYGNTEAFF. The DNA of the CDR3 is TGTGCCACCCACGACTACGGGAACACTGAAGCTTTCTTT.

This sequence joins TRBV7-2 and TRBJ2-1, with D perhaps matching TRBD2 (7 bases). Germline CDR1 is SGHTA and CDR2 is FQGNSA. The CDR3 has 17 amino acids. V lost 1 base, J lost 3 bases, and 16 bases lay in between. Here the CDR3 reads CASSLVGWEGVYNEQFF. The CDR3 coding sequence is TGTGCCAGCAGCTTAGTAGGTTGGGAGGGGGTCTACAATGAGCAGTTCTTC.

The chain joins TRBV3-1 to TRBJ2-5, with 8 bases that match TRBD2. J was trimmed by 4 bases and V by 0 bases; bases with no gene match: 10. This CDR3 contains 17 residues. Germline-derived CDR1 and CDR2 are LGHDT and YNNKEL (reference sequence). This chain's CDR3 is CASSQEAADSGIETQYF. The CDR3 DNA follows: TGTGCCAGCAGCCAAGAAGCGGCGGATAGCGGGATAGAGACCCAGTACTTC.

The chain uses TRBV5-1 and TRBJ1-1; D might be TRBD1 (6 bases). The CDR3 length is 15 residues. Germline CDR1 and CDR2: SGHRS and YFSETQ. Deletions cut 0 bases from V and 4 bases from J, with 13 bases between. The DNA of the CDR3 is TGCGCCAGCAGCTTGGGTTTACAGGGATTCACTGAAGCTTTCTTT. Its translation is CASSLGLQGFTEAFF.